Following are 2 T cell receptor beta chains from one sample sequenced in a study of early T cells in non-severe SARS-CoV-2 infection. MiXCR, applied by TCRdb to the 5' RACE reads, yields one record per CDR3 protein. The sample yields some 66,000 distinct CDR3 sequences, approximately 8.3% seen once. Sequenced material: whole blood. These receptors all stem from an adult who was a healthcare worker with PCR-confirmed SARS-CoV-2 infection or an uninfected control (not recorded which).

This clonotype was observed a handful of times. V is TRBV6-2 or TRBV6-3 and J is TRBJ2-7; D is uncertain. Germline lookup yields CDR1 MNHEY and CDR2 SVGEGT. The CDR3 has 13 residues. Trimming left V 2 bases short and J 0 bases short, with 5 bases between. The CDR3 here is CASSYGDSYEQYF. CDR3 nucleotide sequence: TGTGCCAGCAGTTACGGGGACTCCTACGAGCAGTACTTC.

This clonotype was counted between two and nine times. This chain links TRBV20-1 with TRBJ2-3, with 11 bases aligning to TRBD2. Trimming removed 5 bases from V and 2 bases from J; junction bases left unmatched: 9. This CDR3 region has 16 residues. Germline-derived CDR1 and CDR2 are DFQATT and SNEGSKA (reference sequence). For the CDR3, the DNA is TGCAGTGCTCCCCAAAGACTAGCGGGGTTCACAGATACGCAGTATTTT. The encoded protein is CSAPQRLAGFTDTQYF.